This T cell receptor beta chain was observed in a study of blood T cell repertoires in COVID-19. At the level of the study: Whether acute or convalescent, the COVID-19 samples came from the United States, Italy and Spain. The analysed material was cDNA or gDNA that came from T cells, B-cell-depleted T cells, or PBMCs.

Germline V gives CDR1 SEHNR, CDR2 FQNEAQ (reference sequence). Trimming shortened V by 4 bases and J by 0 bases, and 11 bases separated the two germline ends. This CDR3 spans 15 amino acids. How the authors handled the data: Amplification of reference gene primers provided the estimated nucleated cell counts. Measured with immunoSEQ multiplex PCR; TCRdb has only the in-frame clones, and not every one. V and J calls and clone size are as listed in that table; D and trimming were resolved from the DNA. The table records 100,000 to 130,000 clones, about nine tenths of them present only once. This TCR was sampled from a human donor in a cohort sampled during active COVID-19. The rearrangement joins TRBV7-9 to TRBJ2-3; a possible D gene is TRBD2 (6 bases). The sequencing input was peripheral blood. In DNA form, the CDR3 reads TGTGCCAGCAGCTCCCAGGGACTGAGCACAGATACGCAGTATTTT. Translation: CASSSQGLSTDTQYF.